The following is a T cell receptor beta chain sequence with its context. This clonotype has a count of ten or more. Its antigen has not been determined. No much larger clone exists at a distance of one base, and base qualities are not known. These data originate in a study of low-dose radiotherapy and immunotherapy resistance in tumors (dated by TCRdb to about 2022). Broadly, across the study: In Cohort 1, 0.5 Gy per fraction was delivered every 2 weeks, and a total PTV dose of 6.5 Gy was prescribed. In Cohort 2, 1 Gy per fraction was delivered every two weeks, for a total of 13 Gy over 26 weeks. Nivolumab was administered intravenously as a 240 mg flat dose every two weeks, and ipilimumab was administered intravenously at 1 mg/kg every six weeks. Cyclophosphamide 200 mg/m2 was administered intravenously every two weeks, one day before each radiation and immunotherapy administration. Aspirin 300 mg was taken orally once daily by patients for four cycles, starting on cycle 1 day 1. Randomization of trial participants into treatment groups was not performed. Eight patients were included in the translational analysis: three from the first dose cohort and the first five from the second dose cohort.

V drops 5 bases and J drops 1 base, leaving 18 bases in between. The germline V gene provides CDR1 SGHRS and CDR2 YFSETQ. Measured from the cysteine to the phenylalanine, the CDR3 is 16 residues long. Solely the CDR3 DNA is kept, with 48 bases framed from the first base. The time point label corresponds to: after trial treatment. The sample's treatment or condition label, decoded: LDRT plus nivolumab, ipilimumab, low-dose cyclophosphamide and aspirin (RACIN trial). The donors came from RACIN, which was a single-arm phase I dose-escalation trial that paired nivolumab and ipilimumab with aspirin, low-dose cyclophosphamide and low-dose radiotherapy. Eligible patients had advanced, TIL-negative solid tumors. To make first-strand cDNA, Superscript III was used along with a set of TRAV- and TRBV-specific primers so that both the TCRalpha and TCRbeta chains were covered. TCRs were amplified for 20 PCR cycles with Phusion, using a constant-region primer paired with the adapter attached to the V primers. Isolated mRNA was amplified with the MessageAmp II aRNA Amplification Kit, using a roughly 15-hour in vitro transcription at 37°C. The Dynabeads mRNA DIRECT Purification Kit was used to isolate mRNA for TCR sequencing. Indexed Illumina adapters were added in a second Phusion PCR of about 25 cycles, and the PCR products were purified with AMPure XP beads. Deep sequencing of the TCRalpha and TCRbeta libraries was carried out on an Illumina MiniSeq instrument. In the source study's methods: Custom Perl scripts pooled TCR sequences encoding the same protein, removed out-of-frame sequences and computed each clonotype's abundance. Any TCR sequence backed by just one read was left out of the analysis. The metrics used to describe the repertoires included Shannon entropy, Gini index, clonality, richness, and the frequency of TCRs shared between repertoires. The public reads were reanalyzed by TCRdb: fastp trimming at Q25, MiXCR alignment, in-frame beta chains only. CDR3 protein duplicates are merged, each entry listing the most common genes and DNA. TCRdb, not the original authors, processed these V and J calls. The sample yields tens of thousands of distinct CDR3 sequences; 20% to 25% were counted once. The ten biggest clones cover 8% to 9.5% of the sample.

This receptor was obtained from a female donor with ovarian cancer. Sequences were derived from PBMCs, sampled after low-dose radiotherapy plus immunotherapy. This chain is built from TRBV5-1 and TRBJ1-2; a tentative D match to TRBD1 spans 5 bases. Here is the DNA: TGCGCCAGCAGACCCATAGCGACAGACCATAACTATGGCTACACCTTC. It codes for CASRPIATDHNYGYTF.